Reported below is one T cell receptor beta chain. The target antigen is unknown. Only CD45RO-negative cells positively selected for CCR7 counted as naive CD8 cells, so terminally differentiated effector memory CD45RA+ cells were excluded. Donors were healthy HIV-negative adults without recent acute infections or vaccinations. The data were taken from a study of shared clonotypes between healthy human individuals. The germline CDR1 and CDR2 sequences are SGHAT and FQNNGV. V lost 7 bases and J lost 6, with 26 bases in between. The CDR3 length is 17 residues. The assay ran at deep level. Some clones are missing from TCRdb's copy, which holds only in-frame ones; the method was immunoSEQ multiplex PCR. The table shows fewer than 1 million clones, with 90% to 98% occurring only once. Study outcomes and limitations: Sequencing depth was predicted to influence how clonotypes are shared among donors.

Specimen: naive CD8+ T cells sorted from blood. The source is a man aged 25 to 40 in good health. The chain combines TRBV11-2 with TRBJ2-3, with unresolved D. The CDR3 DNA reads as TGTGCCAGCAACCCCATCCTGTCTACCGGCCAACCGGATACGCAGTATTTT. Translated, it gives CASNPILSTGQPDTQYF. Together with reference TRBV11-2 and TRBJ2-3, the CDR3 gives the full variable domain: EAGVAQSPRYKIIEKRQSVAFWCNPISGHATLYWYQQILGQGPKLLIQFQNNGVVDDSQLPKDRFSAERLKGVDSTLKIQPAKLEDSAVYLCASNPILSTGQPDTQYFGPGTRLTVL.